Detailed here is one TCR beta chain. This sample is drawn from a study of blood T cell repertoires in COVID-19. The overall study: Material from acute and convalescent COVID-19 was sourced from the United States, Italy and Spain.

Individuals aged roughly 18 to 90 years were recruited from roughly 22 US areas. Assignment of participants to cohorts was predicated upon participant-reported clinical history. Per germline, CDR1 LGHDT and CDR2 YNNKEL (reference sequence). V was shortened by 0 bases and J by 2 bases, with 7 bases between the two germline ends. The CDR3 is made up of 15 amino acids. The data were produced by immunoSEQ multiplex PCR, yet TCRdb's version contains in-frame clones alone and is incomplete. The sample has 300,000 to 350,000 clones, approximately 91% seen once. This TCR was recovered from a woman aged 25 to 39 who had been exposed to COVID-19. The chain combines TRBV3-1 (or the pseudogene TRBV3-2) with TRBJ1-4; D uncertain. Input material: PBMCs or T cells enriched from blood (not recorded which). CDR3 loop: CASSQDMRTNEKLFF. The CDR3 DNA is TGTGCCAGCAGCCAAGATATGAGGACTAATGAAAAACTGTTTTTT.